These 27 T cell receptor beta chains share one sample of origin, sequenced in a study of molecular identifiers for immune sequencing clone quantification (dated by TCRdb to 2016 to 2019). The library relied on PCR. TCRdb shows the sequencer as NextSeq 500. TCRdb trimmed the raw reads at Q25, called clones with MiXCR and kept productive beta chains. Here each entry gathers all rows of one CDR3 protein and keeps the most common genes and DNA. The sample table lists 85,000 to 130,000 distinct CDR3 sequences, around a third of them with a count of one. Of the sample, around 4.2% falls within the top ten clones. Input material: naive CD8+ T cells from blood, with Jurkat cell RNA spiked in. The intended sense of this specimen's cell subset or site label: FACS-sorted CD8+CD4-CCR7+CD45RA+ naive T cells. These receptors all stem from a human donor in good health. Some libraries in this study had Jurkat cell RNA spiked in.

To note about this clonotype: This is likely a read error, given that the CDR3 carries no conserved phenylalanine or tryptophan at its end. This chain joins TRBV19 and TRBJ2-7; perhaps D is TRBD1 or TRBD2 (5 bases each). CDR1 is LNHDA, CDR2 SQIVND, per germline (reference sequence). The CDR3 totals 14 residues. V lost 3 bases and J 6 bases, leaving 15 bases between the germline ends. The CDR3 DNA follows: TGTGCCAGTAGTATTGGAGAGACCGGGGCCGAGCAGTACATC. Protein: CASSIGETGAEQYI.

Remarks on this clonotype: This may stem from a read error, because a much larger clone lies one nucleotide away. The CDR3 protein is CSATQGDPYEQNF. The CDR3 DNA reads as TGCAGTGCTACACAGGGGGACCCCTACGAGCAGAACTTC. The J gene is TRBJ2-7, the V gene TRBV20-1; TRBD1 aligns across 8 bases. This CDR3 region has 13 residues. Germline loops: CDR1 DFQATT, CDR2 SNEGSKA (reference sequence).

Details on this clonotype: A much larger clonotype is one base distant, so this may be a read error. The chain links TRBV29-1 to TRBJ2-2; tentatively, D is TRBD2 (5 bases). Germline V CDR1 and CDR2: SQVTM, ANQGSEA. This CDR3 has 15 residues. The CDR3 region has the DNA TGCAGCGTTGAAGATGCGGCAAGAAACACCGGGGAGCTGATTTTT. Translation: CSVEDAARNTGELIF.

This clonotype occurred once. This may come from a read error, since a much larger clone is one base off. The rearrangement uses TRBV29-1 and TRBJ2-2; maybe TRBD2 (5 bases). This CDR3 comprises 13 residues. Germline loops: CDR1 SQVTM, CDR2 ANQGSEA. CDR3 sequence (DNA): TGCAGCGTTGTTGGCGGAGAAACCGGGGAGCAGTTTTTT. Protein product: CSVVGGETGEQFF.

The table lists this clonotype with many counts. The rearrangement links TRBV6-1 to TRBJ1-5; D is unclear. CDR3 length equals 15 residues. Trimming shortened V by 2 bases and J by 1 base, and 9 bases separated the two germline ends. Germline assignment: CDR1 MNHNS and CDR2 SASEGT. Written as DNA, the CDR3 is TGTGCCAGCAGTGAAACAAGGAGAAGCAATCAGCCCCAGCATTTT. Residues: CASSETRRSNQPQHF.

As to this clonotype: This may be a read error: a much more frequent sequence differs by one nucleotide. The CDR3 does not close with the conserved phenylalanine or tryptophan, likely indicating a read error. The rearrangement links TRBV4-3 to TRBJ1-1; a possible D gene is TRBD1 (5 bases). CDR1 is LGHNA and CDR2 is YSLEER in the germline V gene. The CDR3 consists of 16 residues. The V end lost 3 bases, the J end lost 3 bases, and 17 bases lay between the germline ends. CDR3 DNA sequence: TGCGCCAGCAGCCAGTCCTCCGGGACGGAAGACACTGAAGCTTTCTTA. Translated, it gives CASSQSSGTEDTEAFL.

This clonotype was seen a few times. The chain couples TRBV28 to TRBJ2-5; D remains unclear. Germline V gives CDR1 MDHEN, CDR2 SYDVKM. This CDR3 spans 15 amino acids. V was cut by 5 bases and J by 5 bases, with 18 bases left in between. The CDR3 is CASSPLTGPRETQYF. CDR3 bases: TGTGCCAGCAGTCCCTTGACTGGTCCCCGGGAGACCCAGTACTTC. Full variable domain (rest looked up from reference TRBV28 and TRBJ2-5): DVKVTQSSRYLVKRTGEKVFLECVQDMDHENMFWYRQDPGLGLRLIYFSYDVKMKEKGDIPEGYSVSREKKERFSLILESASTNQTSMYLCASSPLTGPRETQYFGPGTRLLVL.

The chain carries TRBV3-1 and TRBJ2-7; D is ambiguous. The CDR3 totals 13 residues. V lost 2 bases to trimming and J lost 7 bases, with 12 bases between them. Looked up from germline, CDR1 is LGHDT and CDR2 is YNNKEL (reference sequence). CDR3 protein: CASSQYTLEEQYF. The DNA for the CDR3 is TGTGCCAGCAGCCAATACACCCTGGAGGAGCAGTACTTC.

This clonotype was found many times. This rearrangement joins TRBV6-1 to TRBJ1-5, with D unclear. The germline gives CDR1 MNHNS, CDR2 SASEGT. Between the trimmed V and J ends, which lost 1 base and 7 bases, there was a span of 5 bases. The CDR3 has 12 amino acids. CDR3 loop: CASSEDVQPQHF. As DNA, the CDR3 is TGTGCCAGCAGTGAAGACGTACAGCCCCAGCATTTT.

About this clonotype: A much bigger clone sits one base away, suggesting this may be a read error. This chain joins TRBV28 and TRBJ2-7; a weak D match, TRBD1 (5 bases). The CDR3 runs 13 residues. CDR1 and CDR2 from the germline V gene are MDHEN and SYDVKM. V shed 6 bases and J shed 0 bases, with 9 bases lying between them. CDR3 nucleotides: TGTGCCAGCAGATTCAGGGACTCCTACGAGCAGTACTTC. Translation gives CASRFRDSYEQYF.

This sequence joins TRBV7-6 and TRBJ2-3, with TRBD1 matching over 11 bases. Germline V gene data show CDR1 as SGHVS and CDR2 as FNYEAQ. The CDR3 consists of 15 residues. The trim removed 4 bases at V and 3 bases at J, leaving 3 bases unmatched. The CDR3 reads CASSSGQGATDTQYF. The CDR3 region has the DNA TGTGCCAGCAGCTCCGGACAGGGGGCTACAGATACGCAGTATTTT. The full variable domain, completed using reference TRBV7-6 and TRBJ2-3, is GAGVSQSPRYKVTKRGQDVALRCDPISGHVSLYWYRQALGQGPEFLTYFNYEAQQDKSGLPNDRFSAERPEGSISTLTIQRTEQRDSAMYRCASSSGQGATDTQYFGPGTRLTVL.

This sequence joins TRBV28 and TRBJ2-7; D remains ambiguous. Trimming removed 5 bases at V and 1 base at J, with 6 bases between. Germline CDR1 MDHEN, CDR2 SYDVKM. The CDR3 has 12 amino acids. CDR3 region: CASSQESYEQYF. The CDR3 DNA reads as TGTGCCAGCAGTCAGGAATCCTACGAGCAGTACTTC.

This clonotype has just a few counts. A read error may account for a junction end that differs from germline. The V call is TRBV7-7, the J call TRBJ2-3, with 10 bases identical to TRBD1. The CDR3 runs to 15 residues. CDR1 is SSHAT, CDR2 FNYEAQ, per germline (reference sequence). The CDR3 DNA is TGTGCTAGCAGCTTAGGGACAGGGGCCGCAGATACGCAGTATTTT. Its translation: CASSLGTGAADTQYF.

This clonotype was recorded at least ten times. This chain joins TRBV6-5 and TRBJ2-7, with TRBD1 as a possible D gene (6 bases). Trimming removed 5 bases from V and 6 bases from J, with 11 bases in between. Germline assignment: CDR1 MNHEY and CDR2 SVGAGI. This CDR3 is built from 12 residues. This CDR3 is CASSGPGAEQYF. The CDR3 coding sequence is TGTGCCAGCAGTGGACCAGGGGCCGAGCAGTACTTC.

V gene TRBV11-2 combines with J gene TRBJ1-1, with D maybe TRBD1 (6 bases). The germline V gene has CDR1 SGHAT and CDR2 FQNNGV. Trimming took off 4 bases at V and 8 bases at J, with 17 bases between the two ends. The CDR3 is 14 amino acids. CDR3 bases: TGTGCCAGCAGCTCCCTCCGGGGGCGCTTCGAAGCTTTCTTT. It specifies CASSSLRGRFEAFF.

CDR3 amino acids: CASSSAVLAGGRVAGELFF. Written as DNA, the CDR3 is TGTGCCAGCAGTTCCGCCGTCCTAGCGGGAGGGCGGGTGGCCGGGGAGCTGTTTTTT. The chain couples TRBV28 to TRBJ2-2; 12 bases are shared with TRBD2. CDR3 length equals 19 residues. Germline V gives CDR1 MDHEN, CDR2 SYDVKM. Trimming cost V 4 bases and J 6 bases; bases outside gene matches: 15.

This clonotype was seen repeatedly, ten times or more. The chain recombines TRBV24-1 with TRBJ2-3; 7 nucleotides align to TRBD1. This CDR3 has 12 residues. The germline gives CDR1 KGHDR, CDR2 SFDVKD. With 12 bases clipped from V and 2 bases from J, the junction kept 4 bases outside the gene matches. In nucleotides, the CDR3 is TGTGCCCCACAGGGGCCCACAGATACGCAGTATTTT. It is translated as CAPQGPTDTQYF.

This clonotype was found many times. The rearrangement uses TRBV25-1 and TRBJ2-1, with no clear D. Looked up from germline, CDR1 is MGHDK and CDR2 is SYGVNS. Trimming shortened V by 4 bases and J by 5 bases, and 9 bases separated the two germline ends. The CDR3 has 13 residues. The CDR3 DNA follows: TGTGCCAGCAGTGTCCTGTTGCACAATGAGCAGTTCTTC. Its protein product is CASSVLLHNEQFF.

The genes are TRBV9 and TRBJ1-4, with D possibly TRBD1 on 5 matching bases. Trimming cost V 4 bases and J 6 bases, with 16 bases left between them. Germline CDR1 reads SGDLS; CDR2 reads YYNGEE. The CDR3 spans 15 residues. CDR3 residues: CASSLSGTEYEKLFF. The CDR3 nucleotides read TGTGCCAGCAGCTTATCCGGGACCGAGTATGAAAAACTGTTTTTT.

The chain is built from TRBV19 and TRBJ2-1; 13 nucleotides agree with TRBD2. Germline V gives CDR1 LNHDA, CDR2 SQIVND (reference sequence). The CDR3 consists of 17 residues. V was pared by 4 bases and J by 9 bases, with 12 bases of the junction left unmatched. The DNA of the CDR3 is TGTGCCAGTAGTACAGGACTAGCGGGAGAGTTAGACGGTGAGCAGTTCTTC. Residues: CASSTGLAGELDGEQFF. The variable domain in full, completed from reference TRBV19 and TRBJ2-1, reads DGGITQSPKYLFRKEGQNVTLSCEQNLNHDAMYWYRQDPGQGLRLIYYSQIVNDFQKGDIAEGYSVSREKKESFPLTVTSAQKNPTAFYLCASSTGLAGELDGEQFFGPGTRLTVL.

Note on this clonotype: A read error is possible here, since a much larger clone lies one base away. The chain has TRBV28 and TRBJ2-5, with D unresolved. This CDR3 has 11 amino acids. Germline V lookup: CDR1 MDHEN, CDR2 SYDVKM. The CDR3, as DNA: TGTGCCAGCAGTTCCGAAGAGACCCGGTACTTC. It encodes CASSSEETRYF. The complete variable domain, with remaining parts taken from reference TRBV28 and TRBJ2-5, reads DVKVTQSSRYLVKRTGEKVFLECVQDMDHENMFWYRQDPGLGLRLIYFSYDVKMKEKGDIPEGYSVSREKKERFSLILESASTNQTSMYLCASSSEETRYFGPGTRLLVL.

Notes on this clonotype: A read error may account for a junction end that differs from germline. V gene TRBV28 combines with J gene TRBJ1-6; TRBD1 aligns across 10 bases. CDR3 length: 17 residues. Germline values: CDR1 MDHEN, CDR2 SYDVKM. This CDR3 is CACSSITGTGVDSPLHF. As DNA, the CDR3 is TGTGCCTGCAGTTCGATAACCGGGACAGGGGTTGATTCACCCCTCCACTTT.

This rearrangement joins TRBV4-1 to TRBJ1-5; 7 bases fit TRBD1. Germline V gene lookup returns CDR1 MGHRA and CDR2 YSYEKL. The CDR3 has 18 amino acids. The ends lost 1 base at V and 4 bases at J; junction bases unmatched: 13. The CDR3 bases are TGCGCCAGCAGCCAAGTCCTGGTTTCGGACAGGCGTAATCAGCCCCAGCATTTT. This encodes CASSQVLVSDRRNQPQHF.

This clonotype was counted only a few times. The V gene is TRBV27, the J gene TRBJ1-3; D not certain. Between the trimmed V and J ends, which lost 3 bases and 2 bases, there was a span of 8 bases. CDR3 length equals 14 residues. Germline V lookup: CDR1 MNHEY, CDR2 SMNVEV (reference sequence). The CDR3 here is CASSFRHPGNTIYF. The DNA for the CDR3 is TGTGCCAGCAGTTTCCGTCACCCTGGAAACACCATATATTTT.

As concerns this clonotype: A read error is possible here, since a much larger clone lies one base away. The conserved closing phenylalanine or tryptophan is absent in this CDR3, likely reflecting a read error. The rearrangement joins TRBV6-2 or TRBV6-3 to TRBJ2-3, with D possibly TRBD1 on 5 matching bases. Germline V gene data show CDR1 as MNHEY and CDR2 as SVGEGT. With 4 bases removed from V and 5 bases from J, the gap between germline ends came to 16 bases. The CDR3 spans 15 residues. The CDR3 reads CASSLAGNDRDTQYS. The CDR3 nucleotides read TGTGCCAGCAGTTTGGCAGGGAACGATAGAGATACGCAGTATTCT.

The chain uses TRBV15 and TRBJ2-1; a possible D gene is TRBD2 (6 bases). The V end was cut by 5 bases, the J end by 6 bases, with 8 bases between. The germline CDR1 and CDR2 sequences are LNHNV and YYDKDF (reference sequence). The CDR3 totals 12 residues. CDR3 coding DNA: TGTGCCACCAGCGGACTAACCAATGAGCAGTTCTTC. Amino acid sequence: CATSGLTNEQFF.

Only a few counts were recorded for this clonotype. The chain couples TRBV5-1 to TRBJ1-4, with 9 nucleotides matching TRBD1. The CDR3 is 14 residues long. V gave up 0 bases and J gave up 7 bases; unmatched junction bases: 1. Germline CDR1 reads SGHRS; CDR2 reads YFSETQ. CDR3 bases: TGCGCCAGCAGCTTGGACAGGGGGCCTGAAAAACTGTTTTTT. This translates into CASSLDRGPEKLFF.